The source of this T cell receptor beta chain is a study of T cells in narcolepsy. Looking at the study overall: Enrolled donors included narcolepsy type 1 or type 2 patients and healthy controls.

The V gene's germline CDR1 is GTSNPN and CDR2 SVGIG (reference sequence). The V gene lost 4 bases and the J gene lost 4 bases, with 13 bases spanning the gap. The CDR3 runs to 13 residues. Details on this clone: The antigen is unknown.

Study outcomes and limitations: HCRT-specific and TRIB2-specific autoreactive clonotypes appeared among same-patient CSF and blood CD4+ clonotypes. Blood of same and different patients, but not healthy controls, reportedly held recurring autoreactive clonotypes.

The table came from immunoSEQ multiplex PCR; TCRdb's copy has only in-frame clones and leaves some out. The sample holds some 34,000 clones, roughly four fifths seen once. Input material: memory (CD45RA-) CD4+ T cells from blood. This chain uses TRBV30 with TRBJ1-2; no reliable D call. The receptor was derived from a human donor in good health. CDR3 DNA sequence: TGTGCCTGGACGCCGCAAGTGTCCTATGGCTACACCTTC. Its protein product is CAWTPQVSYGYTF.